Listed here are 19 T cell receptor beta chains from one sample, sequenced in a study of blood T cell repertoires in COVID-19 (dated by TCRdb to about 2020). Library generation was performed with the immunoSEQ multiplex PCR assay. TCRdb's version of the immuneACCESS table is confined to in-frame rearrangements and falls short of the full clone set. An unresolved V gene accounts for under half of the shortfall where checked; the remainder is of unknown origin. The sample table records about 330,000 clones; approximately 87% of these occur just once. The ten most abundant clones make up under 5% of the sample. Input material: peripheral blood. The receptor set was obtained from a woman in her forties or fifties with active or convalescent COVID-19.

This chain joins TRBV7-2 and TRBJ1-1; TRBD1 aligns across 7 bases. This CDR3 region has 14 residues. V was clipped by 4 bases and J by 6 bases; unmatched bases: 8. Germline-derived CDR1 and CDR2 are SGHTA and FQGNSA. Here the CDR3 DNA reads TGTGCCAGCAGCTATAGACAGGGTGACTCTGAAGCTTTCTTT. This gives the protein CASSYRQGDSEAFF.

CDR3 sequence: CASSLTSGTSYEQYF. CDR3 in DNA: TGTGCCAGCAGTCTGACTAGCGGGACCTCCTACGAGCAGTACTTC. The V and J genes are TRBV6-5 and TRBJ2-7; 11 positions agree with TRBD2. Germline V lookup: CDR1 MNHEY, CDR2 SVGAGI. The CDR3 contains 15 residues. The junction had 3 bases not matched to a gene; V was cut back by 5 bases and J by 0 bases.

The chain carries TRBV3-1 (or the pseudogene TRBV3-2) and TRBJ1-2; 9 bases line up with TRBD1. Unmatched junction bases numbered 4, after V lost 4 bases and J lost 4 bases. Looked up from germline, CDR1 is LGHDT and CDR2 is YNNKEL (reference sequence). The CDR3 spans 14 residues. CDR3 loop: CASSPRQGVYGYTF. CDR3 sequence (DNA): TGTGCCAGCAGCCCACGACAGGGGGTCTATGGCTACACCTTC.

The rearrangement links TRBV19 to TRBJ1-1; possibly TRBD1 for D (5 bases). Trimming cost V 7 bases and J 1 base, with 7 bases left between them. CDR1 LNHDA and CDR2 SQIVND come from the germline V gene (reference sequence). The CDR3 is 12 amino acids. CDR3 region: CASNTGNTEAFF. The CDR3 coding sequence is TGTGCCAGTAATACAGGGAACACTGAAGCTTTCTTT.

V usage is TRBV11-1 and J usage is TRBJ1-1; maybe TRBD1 (6 bases). The CDR3 sequence is 16 residues long. Germline V gene lookup returns CDR1 SGHAT and CDR2 FQDESV (reference sequence). Between the trimmed V and J ends, which lost 5 bases and 5 bases, there was a span of 21 bases. Here the CDR3 DNA reads TGTGCCAGCAGCCCAGGCACAGGGAAAGGGATGACTGAAGCTTTCTTT. It yields the protein CASSPGTGKGMTEAFF.

The count of this clone is one. DNA of the CDR3: TGTGCCAGTAGTATAGGACAGGGGGCCGGGACCACTGAAGCTTTCTTT. Its translation: CASSIGQGAGTTEAFF. This rearrangement joins TRBV19 to TRBJ1-1, with 10 bases aligning to TRBD1. V was pared by 1 base and J by 4 bases, with 6 bases of the junction left unmatched. CDR1 and CDR2 from the germline V gene are LNHDA and SQIVND (reference sequence). The CDR3 is 16 amino acids.

This chain uses TRBV4-1 with TRBJ1-1; no reliable D call. CDR1 is MGHRA and CDR2 is YSYEKL in the germline V gene. The germline V and J ends were trimmed by 0 bases and 6 bases, with 11 bases remaining between them. The CDR3 is 14 amino acids. CDR3 sequence (DNA): TGCGCCAGCAGCCAAGAAGGAGTCCCACCTGAAGCTTTCTTT. Protein: CASSQEGVPPEAFF.

DNA of the CDR3: TGTGCCAGCAGCAAAAATTTGGCAGACTACGAGCAGTACTTC. Its protein product is CASSKNLADYEQYF. The genes are TRBV21-1 and TRBJ2-7; whether TRBD1, the table's D call, matches the DNA was not checked. TRBV21-1 is a pseudogene locus. This CDR3 spans 14 amino acids.

This chain joins TRBV5-1 and TRBJ2-1; 14 nucleotides agree with TRBD2. Looked up from germline, CDR1 is SGHRS and CDR2 is YFSETQ. The junction had 14 bases not matched to a gene; V was cut back by 0 bases and J by 0 bases. The CDR3 has 22 residues. CDR3 sequence (DNA): TGCGCCAGCAGCTTGGCCTCATCGACTAGCGGGGGGGCCCCTAGCTCCTACAATGAGCAGTTCTTC. As protein: CASSLASSTSGGAPSSYNEQFF.

A single count supports this clone. The chain combines TRBV4-1 with TRBJ1-5; D gene ambiguous. Trimming left V 4 bases short and J 4 bases short, with 8 bases between. This CDR3 spans 13 amino acids. Germline lookup yields CDR1 MGHRA and CDR2 YSYEKL. CDR3 nucleotide sequence: TGCGCCAGCAGCCCCTATTTGAATCAGCCCCAGCATTTT. It encodes CASSPYLNQPQHF.

The V and J genes are TRBV5-1 and TRBJ2-7, with TRBD2 matching 13 bases. CDR3 length equals 15 residues. Unmatched junction bases numbered 2, after V lost 3 bases and J lost 2 bases. Germline CDR1 SGHRS, CDR2 YFSETQ. CDR3 residues: CASSSLAGGAYEQYF. DNA for the CDR3: TGCGCCAGCAGCTCACTAGCGGGAGGGGCCTACGAGCAGTACTTC.

V and J are TRBV15 and TRBJ1-1; 7 positions match TRBD1. CDR1 and CDR2 from the germline V gene are LNHNV and YYDKDF (reference sequence). V lost 0 bases to trimming and J lost 5 bases; unmatched junction nucleotides: 12. The CDR3 is made up of 17 amino acids. CDR3 residues: CATSRDRGQLQATEAFF. The DNA of the CDR3 is TGTGCCACCAGCAGAGATCGGGGACAGCTTCAGGCGACTGAAGCTTTCTTT.

The rearrangement uses TRBV6-5 and TRBJ2-7; possibly TRBD2 for D (6 bases). Germline CDR1 and CDR2: MNHEY and SVGAGI. CDR3 size: 16 residues. The V end was cut by 2 bases, the J end by 1 base, with 15 bases between. CDR3: CASSYTFPAGSYEQYF. The CDR3 DNA sequence: TGTGCCAGCAGTTACACTTTTCCGGCGGGGTCCTACGAGCAGTACTTC.

This sequence joins TRBV10-3 and TRBJ2-7; 7 bases agree with TRBD1. The CDR3 runs 14 residues. Germline V lookup: CDR1 ENHRY, CDR2 SYGVKD. After removal of 6 bases from V and 3 bases from J, the junction contained 8 bases not matched to a gene. The CDR3 DNA is TGTGCCATCAGGACAGGGAGTGGAGTCTACGAGCAGTACTTC. It yields the protein CAIRTGSGVYEQYF.

This chain uses TRBV5-4 with TRBJ1-4; tentatively, D is TRBD1 (5 bases). Trimming left V 0 bases short and J 1 base short, with 7 bases between. This CDR3 region has 15 residues. Germline CDR1 reads SGHNT; CDR2 reads YYREEE (reference sequence). This CDR3 is CASSLDQGTNEKLFF. CDR3 sequence (DNA): TGTGCCAGCAGCTTGGATCAGGGAACTAATGAAAAACTGTTTTTT.

This chain uses TRBV10-3 with TRBJ1-2; 10 bases line up with TRBD1. Germline V CDR1 and CDR2: ENHRY, SYGVKD. The J segment lost 7 bases and the V segment lost 5 bases, leaving 4 bases of the junction unmatched. The CDR3 is 13 amino acids. CDR3 nucleotide sequence: TGTGCCATCAGTCGACAGGGGGCGCCTGGCTACACCTTC. As protein: CAISRQGAPGYTF.

The rearrangement links TRBV5-1 to TRBJ2-2, with D maybe TRBD1 (6 bases). V lost 0 bases, J lost 5 bases, and 11 bases lay in between. The CDR3 is 15 residues long. Germline CDR1 and CDR2: SGHRS and YFSETQ. The CDR3 region has the DNA TGCGCCAGCAGCTTGGAGACAGGAGATACCGGGGAGCTGTTTTTT. It yields the protein CASSLETGDTGELFF.

A few counts support this clone. The J gene is TRBJ1-1, the V gene TRBV27, with 7 nucleotides matching TRBD1. The CDR3 loop spans 13 amino acids. Germline assignment: CDR1 MNHEY and CDR2 SMNVEV (reference sequence). V lost 6 bases, J lost 6 bases, and 7 bases stayed unmatched. The CDR3 DNA is TGTGCCAGCAGCACGATCGGGACAGCTGAAGCTTTCTTT. Encoded protein: CASSTIGTAEAFF.

This clone was counted only a few times. V and J are TRBV2 and TRBJ1-1; 8 bases are a match to TRBD1. Germline CDR1 and CDR2: SNHLY and FYNNEI. This CDR3 region has 16 residues. V trimming: 4 bases; J trimming: 1 base; junction bases outside the gene matches: 8. CDR3 sequence: CASSAGQGTPNTEAFF. The CDR3 DNA is TGTGCCAGCAGTGCAGGACAGGGAACCCCGAACACTGAAGCTTTCTTT.